These 32 T cell receptor beta chains originate from one sample sequenced in a study of blood T cells in healthy people across ages. A second PCR of about 6 to 12 cycles used a sample-barcoded 5' primer and a J-beta primer mix. TCRdb independently ran MiXCR on the 5' RACE reads; one entry per CDR3 protein. The profile shows almost 800,000 distinct CDR3 sequences, more than 45% of them singletons. The specimen was blood. The source of these receptors is a man aged 25-40 years in good health.

This rearrangement joins TRBV7-6 to TRBJ2-5, with 7 bases lining up with TRBD2. V gave up 0 bases and J gave up 5 bases; unmatched junction bases: 3. CDR1 and CDR2 from the germline V gene are SGHVS and FNYEAQ. This CDR3 is 14 amino acids long. CDR3: CASSLALGGETQYF. The CDR3 DNA sequence: TGTGCCAGCAGCTTAGCGCTGGGAGGGGAGACCCAGTACTTC.

J is TRBJ2-2 and V is TRBV7-2, with 10 bases aligning to TRBD1. V trimming: 1 base; J trimming: 5 bases; junction bases outside the gene matches: 7. The length of the CDR3 is 17 residues. From germline, CDR1 is SGHTA and CDR2 FQGNSA. CDR3 loop: CASSLGADRGVTGELFF. The CDR3 coding sequence is TGTGCCAGCAGCTTAGGAGCGGACAGGGGGGTGACCGGGGAGCTGTTTTTT.

The chain carries TRBV28 and TRBJ2-3, with 12 nucleotides matching TRBD2. CDR1 MDHEN and CDR2 SYDVKM come from the germline V gene. Trimming cost V 6 bases and J 6 bases; bases outside gene matches: 7. The CDR3 is 15 residues long. The DNA of the CDR3 is TGTGCCAGCAGGTCTAGCGGGAGGGCCTCCGATACGCAGTATTTT. This sequence encodes CASRSSGRASDTQYF.

The table lists this clonotype with a count of one. The V gene is TRBV20-1, the J gene TRBJ2-3; 13 nucleotides match TRBD2. The CDR3 has 17 amino acids. V lost 1 base and J lost 4; bases outside the gene matches: 8. Germline values: CDR1 DFQATT, CDR2 SNEGSKA (reference sequence). CDR3 amino acids: CSARGLGLAGESDTQYF. The DNA of the CDR3 is TGCAGTGCTAGAGGTCTAGGACTAGCGGGAGAATCAGATACGCAGTATTTT.

This clonotype was recorded only once. The V call is TRBV7-9, the J call TRBJ2-1; no clear D gene. The DNA end is more similar to TRBJ2-7, so the J call may be wrong. Per the germline V gene, CDR1 is SEHNR and CDR2 is FQNEAQ (reference sequence). This CDR3 region has 14 residues. CDR3 region: CASSLVSILNEQYF. The CDR3 nucleotides are TGTGCCAGCAGCTTAGTTTCTATACTGAATGAGCAGTACTTC.

This clonotype showed up just a few times. The chain links TRBV2 to TRBJ2-5; 7 bases match TRBD1. The CDR3 totals 14 residues. Trimming removed 0 bases from V and 4 bases from J; junction bases left unmatched: 2. Germline CDR1 is SNHLY and CDR2 is FYNNEI. CDR3 region: CASSEAGGAETQYF. As DNA, the CDR3 is TGTGCCAGCAGTGAAGCAGGGGGCGCAGAGACCCAGTACTTC.

The table lists this clonotype with a few counts. The V call is TRBV20-1, the J call TRBJ2-5; D possibly corresponds to TRBD1 (5 bases). Trimming removed 0 bases from V and 3 bases from J, with 11 bases in between. The germline V gene encodes CDR1 DFQATT and CDR2 SNEGSKA (reference sequence). The CDR3 is 14 residues long. The CDR3: CSARDVTAEETQYF. The CDR3 DNA sequence: TGCAGTGCTAGAGATGTGACAGCAGAAGAGACCCAGTACTTC.

There are a few counts of this clonotype. The chain is built from TRBV3-1 and TRBJ1-1; D possibly corresponds to TRBD1 (5 bases). Between the trimmed V and J ends, which lost 8 bases and 6 bases, there was a span of 16 bases. Per germline, CDR1 LGHDT and CDR2 YNNKEL (reference sequence). The CDR3 is 13 amino acids. The CDR3 coding sequence is TGTGCCAGCGGTGCGGGGATGGGGGCTGAAGCTTTCTTT. This translates into CASGAGMGAEAFF.

The V and J genes are TRBV7-9 and TRBJ1-2; D is unclear. Between the trimmed V and J ends, which lost 1 base and 6 bases, there was a span of 9 bases. The CDR3 spans 13 residues. Looked up from germline, CDR1 is SEHNR and CDR2 is FQNEAQ (reference sequence). The CDR3: CASSLEAYDGYTF. The DNA for the CDR3 is TGTGCCAGCAGCTTAGAGGCATACGATGGCTACACCTTC.

This clonotype has more than one count but fewer than ten. V usage is TRBV29-1 and J usage is TRBJ2-5; D is uncertain. The CDR3 is 14 residues long. Germline V gives CDR1 SQVTM, CDR2 ANQGSEA. Trimming left V 7 bases short and J 3 bases short, with 18 bases between. As DNA, the CDR3 is TGCAGCGGACGGCCACCAGAGTCAAAAGAGACCCAGTACTTC. It is translated as CSGRPPESKETQYF.

This clonotype was seen once. The rearrangement links TRBV27 to TRBJ1-1, with a tentative D call TRBD1 (6 bases). The germline CDR1 and CDR2 sequences are MNHEY and SMNVEV (reference sequence). V lost 3 bases and J 9 bases, leaving 14 bases between the germline ends. The length of the CDR3 is 13 residues. The CDR3: CASSFGGPGQAFF. CDR3 DNA: TGTGCCAGCAGTTTCGGGGGGCCTGGACAAGCTTTCTTT.

V usage is TRBV29-1 and J usage is TRBJ2-1; the D gene is possibly TRBD1 (6 bases). Germline CDR1 reads SQVTM; CDR2 reads ANQGSEA. V was shortened by 5 bases and J by 8 bases, with 19 bases between the two germline ends. This CDR3 has 14 residues. This CDR3 is CSVPDPYRVYEQFF. The CDR3, as DNA: TGCAGCGTTCCCGATCCGTACAGGGTTTATGAGCAGTTCTTC.

The gene calls are TRBV12-3 or TRBV12-4 and TRBJ2-4; D uncertain. Gene TRBJ2-7 matches the end of the DNA better, so the J call may be wrong. This CDR3 is 14 amino acids long. DNA for the CDR3: TGTGCCAGCAGTGTGCGGAACAGCCAGTACGAGCAGTACTTC. The encoded protein is CASSVRNSQYEQYF.

CDR3 nucleotide sequence: TGTGCCACGGGGACAGCCTCCTACAATGAGCAGTTCTTC. As protein: CATGTASYNEQFF. J is TRBJ2-1 and V is TRBV7-6; 7 positions match TRBD1. With 10 bases clipped from V and 0 bases from J, the junction kept 3 bases outside the gene matches. This CDR3 has 13 amino acids. Germline CDR1 is SGHVS and CDR2 is FNYEAQ.

This chain connects TRBV4-1 to TRBJ2-1; D ambiguous. Trimming shortened V by 2 bases and J by 3 bases, and 11 bases separated the two germline ends. Per the germline V gene, CDR1 is MGHRA and CDR2 is YSYEKL. CDR3 length equals 15 residues. DNA for the CDR3: TGCGCCAGCAGCCAACGACACACGTTCTACAATGAGCAGTTCTTC. Amino acids: CASSQRHTFYNEQFF.

The V and J genes are TRBV12-3 or TRBV12-4 and TRBJ1-2; D remains unclear. V was pared by 6 bases and J by 8 bases, with 16 bases between. This CDR3 region has 13 residues. CDR3 residues: CASSPVAAGGYTF. The CDR3 DNA reads TGTGCCAGCAGCCCCGTGGCAGCTGGAGGCTACACCTTC.

The rearrangement joins TRBV27 to TRBJ2-1, with TRBD2 matching 12 bases. The CDR3 contains 15 residues. Germline assignment: CDR1 MNHEY and CDR2 SMNVEV (reference sequence). Unmatched junction bases numbered 13, after V lost 6 bases and J lost 13 bases. The chain's CDR3 is CASRVRLAGEETQFF. The CDR3 bases are TGTGCCAGCAGAGTACGACTAGCGGGGGAAGAGACCCAGTTCTTC.

The chain has TRBV12-3 or TRBV12-4 and TRBJ2-7, with D possibly called TRBD1 or TRBD2 (5 bases each). The J call is in doubt because the DNA end fits TRBJ2-4 better. This CDR3 is built from 16 residues. The CDR3 is CASSFEGTKAKNIQYF. The CDR3 DNA reads TGTGCCAGCAGTTTTGAAGGGACGAAAGCCAAAAACATTCAGTACTTC.

The table lists this clonotype with a few counts. The J gene is TRBJ1-2, the V gene TRBV7-2; 8 nucleotides match TRBD1. V gave up 4 bases and J gave up 0 bases; unmatched junction bases: 7. CDR3 length: 16 amino acids. Germline V gene data show CDR1 as SGHTA and CDR2 as FQGNSA. The CDR3: CASSWAGGASNYGYTF. CDR3 bases: TGTGCCAGCAGCTGGGCAGGGGGCGCGTCTAACTATGGCTACACCTTC.

The chain carries TRBV20-1 and TRBJ2-4; TRBD2 might be the D (7 bases). Germline V gene lookup returns CDR1 DFQATT and CDR2 SNEGSKA (reference sequence). CDR3 size: 19 residues. V was pared by 1 base and J by 1 base, with 23 bases between. The CDR3 here is CSARGWREKGGSAKNIQYF. DNA for the CDR3: TGCAGTGCTAGAGGGTGGCGGGAGAAAGGGGGGAGCGCCAAAAACATTCAGTACTTC.

The rearrangement uses TRBV20-1 and TRBJ2-7; TRBD1 agrees at 8 bases. This CDR3 has 13 amino acids. The J segment lost 1 base and the V segment lost 6 bases, leaving 5 bases of the junction unmatched. The germline V gene has CDR1 DFQATT and CDR2 SNEGSKA (reference sequence). CDR3 bases: TGCAGTGCCGAACACAGGGGGTCCTACGAGCAGTACTTC. It specifies CSAEHRGSYEQYF.

Concerning this clonotype itself: A read error may produce the germline difference seen at one junction end. V and J are TRBV29-1 and TRBJ2-3; either TRBD1 or TRBD2 may supply D (5 bases each). Germline CDR1 SQVTM, CDR2 ANQGSEA. This CDR3 is 14 amino acids long. CDR3 sequence reads: CSVGSGYLGDTQYF. Written as DNA, the CDR3 is TGTAGCGTTGGTTCAGGGTATCTCGGAGATACGCAGTATTTT.

The J gene is TRBJ2-1, the V gene TRBV2; the D is unclear. The CDR3 runs 15 residues. The germline V gene encodes CDR1 SNHLY and CDR2 FYNNEI. V was pared by 9 bases and J by 8 bases, with 23 bases between. CDR3 DNA: TGTGCCAGTTCGGCGCCGCGAGAGAGGTGGGATGAGCAGTTCTTC. This encodes CASSAPRERWDEQFF.

This clonotype was detected a few times. Relative to the germline gene, one junction end is altered; a read error may explain this. This chain uses TRBV7-2 with TRBJ1-2; possibly TRBD1 for D (5 bases). CDR1 and CDR2 (germline): SGHTA, FQGNSA. The CDR3 sequence is 13 residues long. The DNA for the CDR3 is TGTGCCAGCAGTTTAGCCAGGGACTATGGCTACACCTTC. This gives the protein CASSLARDYGYTF. Complete variable domain (other parts from reference TRBV7-2 and TRBJ1-2): GAGVSQSPSNKVTEKGKDVELRCDPISGHTALYWYRQSLGQGLEFLIYFQGNSAPDKSGLPSDRFSAERTGGSVSTLTIQRTQQEDSAVYLCASSLARDYGYTFGSGTRLTVV.

A word on this clonotype: This may be a read error, as it is one base from a much larger clone. The chain is built from TRBV10-3 and TRBJ2-5; 10 nucleotides line up with TRBD2. V was pared by 2 bases and J by 11 bases, with 14 bases of the junction left unmatched. This CDR3 spans 16 amino acids. The V gene's germline CDR1 is ENHRY and CDR2 SYGVKD. The chain's CDR3 is CAISEASGRKLNEQYF. The CDR3 region has the DNA TGTGCCATCAGTGAGGCTAGCGGGAGAAAATTGAATGAGCAGTACTTC.

V is TRBV14 and J is TRBJ2-7; D not resolved. CDR3 length equals 14 residues. Germline CDR1 reads SGHDN; CDR2 reads FVKESK. V lost 2 bases and J 4 bases, leaving 12 bases between the germline ends. This CDR3 reads CASSQLEPSYEQYF. As DNA, the CDR3 is TGTGCCAGCAGCCAATTAGAGCCTAGTTACGAGCAGTACTTC. Full variable domain (remainder filled in from reference TRBV14 and TRBJ2-7): EAGVTQFPSHSVIEKGQTVTLRCDPISGHDNLYWYRRVMGKEIKFLLHFVKESKQDESGMPNNRFLAERTGGTYSTLKVQPAELEDSGVYFCASSQLEPSYEQYFGPGTRLTVT.

V is TRBV4-2 and J is TRBJ2-1, with 9 bases matching TRBD2. The CDR3 is 16 residues long. Trimming took 3 bases from V and 12 from J; bases not matched to a gene: 15. Germline lookup yields CDR1 LGHNA and CDR2 YNFKEQ. The CDR3 here is CASSQELAGGIERQFF. CDR3 coding DNA: TGTGCCAGCAGCCAGGAACTAGCGGGCGGTATCGAGCGGCAGTTCTTC.

V usage is TRBV28 and J usage is TRBJ2-5; maybe TRBD1 (6 bases). Near its end, the DNA agrees better with TRBJ2-7, so the J call may be wrong. Germline CDR1 MDHEN, CDR2 SYDVKM. The CDR3 has 15 amino acids. The CDR3 nucleotides read TGTGCCAGCAGTTCCTTGTGGGACATCTCCTACGAGCAGTACTTC. This sequence encodes CASSSLWDISYEQYF.

This clonotype was counted once. The CDR3 DNA reads TGCAGTGCTAGAGCTGCAACTAGCGTTTCCTACGAGCAGTACTTC. Amino acids: CSARAATSVSYEQYF. J is TRBJ2-7 and V is TRBV20-1; 7 bases map to TRBD2. J was trimmed by 1 base and V by 1 base; bases with no gene match: 7. The CDR3 has 15 amino acids. The germline V gene encodes CDR1 DFQATT and CDR2 SNEGSKA (reference sequence).

This chain links TRBV24-1 with TRBJ2-5; 7 bases are a match to TRBD2. The junction had 10 bases not matched to a gene; V was cut back by 3 bases and J by 7 bases. The germline V gene encodes CDR1 KGHDR and CDR2 SFDVKD. The CDR3 is made up of 15 amino acids. CDR3 region: CATSDPGGDGVTQYF. CDR3 DNA: TGTGCCACCAGTGATCCTGGGGGGGATGGGGTGACCCAGTACTTC.

Only a few counts were recorded for this clonotype. The chain has TRBV12-3 or TRBV12-4 and TRBJ1-5; D is undetermined. Trimming cost V 5 bases and J 6 bases, with 11 bases left between them. This CDR3 spans 13 amino acids. CDR3 nucleotide sequence: TGTGCCAGCAGTCACACTAGGCGTCAGCCCCAGCATTTT. It encodes CASSHTRRQPQHF.

The chain combines TRBV6-2 or TRBV6-3 with TRBJ2-1; tentatively, D is TRBD1 or TRBD2 (5 bases each). CDR3 length equals 13 residues. V was shortened by 10 bases and J by 6 bases, with 16 bases between the two germline ends. Germline assignment: CDR1 MNHEY and CDR2 SVGEGT. The CDR3 reads CATEGDRLNEQFF. The CDR3 DNA reads as TGTGCCACCGAGGGTGACAGACTCAATGAGCAGTTCTTC.